This paragraph covers one TCR beta chain sequence. The antigen it binds to is not known. The germline V gene supplies CDR1 MNHEY and CDR2 SVGAGI. From the cysteine through the phenylalanine, the CDR3 covers 14 amino acids. The DNA is unrecorded. To determine HCMV serostatus, a commercial ELISA kit was used to detect HCMV-specific IgG in serum. Peripheral blood mononuclear cells were isolated from blood by Ficoll density gradient centrifugation. The data originate from a study of T cells expressing NK-cell markers (dated by TCRdb to about 2020). In the study overall: Three sorted T-cell subsets (CD3+CD56+NKG2C+, CD3+CD56+NKG2C- and CD3+CD56-NKG2C+) from several donors had their TCR beta-chain repertoires profiled. Libraries were sequenced as 2 x 150 bp reads on Illumina HiSeq 2000/2500, MiSeq or NextSeq. The eight sequenced donors were randomly selected healthy volunteers, three men and five women. Among the eight sequenced donors, only one was HCMV-seronegative, while the other seven were HCMV-seropositive. The paper's findings and limits, for the study overall: Whether the expanded NKG2C-expressing T cell clones were specific for HCMV antigens remained unclear. In about six donors, the dominant CD3+CD56+NKG2C+ clonotypes were found to rank among the top 10 CD8+ clonotypes and to make up about 1.0-7.5% of CD8+ T cells. Those dominant clonotypes were again the most abundant among CD3+CD56-NKG2C+ cells in a handful of donors, at about 28.3-60.1%.

TCRdb records Illumina HiSeq 2000 as the sequencer. The TCR beta cDNA libraries were made using 5'RACE template switching, a step that added both a universal primer site and unique molecular identifiers. Synthesis of cDNA was primed from the TCR beta constant segment and was followed by two consecutive PCR amplification steps. From the authors' description of their analysis: MIGEC was used to demultiplex reads and group reads by UMI, and MiTCR was used to assemble and quantify clonotypes. Only TCR cDNA sequences supported by at least two reads were kept to exclude erroneous sequences. The tcR package was used for downstream repertoire analysis, with clonotypes matched between fractions based on CDR3 nucleotide sequence plus V segment. VDJmatch was used to annotate antigen specificity against VDJdb, with one amino acid substitution allowed in CDR3. TCRdb reprocessed the reads into one record per CDR3 protein sequence, lacking DNA. These V and J calls are TCRdb output, not the study's own analysis. The sample table gives fewer than 550,000 distinct CDR3 sequences. The ten top clones hold about 1.5% of the sample.

The sequence was obtained from a woman between 50 and 59 years old in good health. Donor details come from another sample of the same person, matched by shared clones. Sample: blood T cells: a sorted CD56 or NKG2C T cell subset, CD4+ or CD8+ T cells, or bulk PBMC T cells (not recorded which). The receptor chain draws on TRBV6-5 and TRBJ2-3; TCRdb indicates TRBD2, and absent DNA this call remains unverified. The CDR3 protein sequence reads: CASMLAVGTDTQYF.